This T cell receptor (beta chain) appears in the sequencing data of a study of blood T cell repertoires in COVID-19. Whole-study context: From the United States, Italy and Spain came samples of acute and convalescent COVID-19. Nucleic acid was either cDNA or gDNA, and it came from T cells, B-cell-depleted T cells, or PBMCs.

V was pared by 0 bases and J by 0 bases, with 10 bases between. CDR3 length: 15 residues. Germline assignment: CDR1 SGHNT and CDR2 YYREEE (reference sequence). This clone was recorded once. Per the authors' pipeline: Nucleated cell counts were estimated from reference gene primer amplification. The assay was immunoSEQ multiplex PCR, and TCRdb's table has in-frame clones only and misses some. V, J and clone size were drawn from that table, and D and trimming were deduced from the DNA. The sample comprises about 180,000 clones, 86% of which are singletons, and roughly 2.9% rests with the top ten. This clonotype originated in a woman in her 30s with active or convalescent COVID-19. Sequenced sample: peripheral blood. The V gene is TRBV5-4, the J gene TRBJ2-7, with a possible D match to TRBD2 (6 bases). The CDR3 region is CASSLAGGLSYEQYF. The CDR3 DNA is TGTGCCAGCAGCTTGGCCGGGGGACTCTCCTACGAGCAGTACTTC.